The text below deals with one T cell receptor (beta chain). Antigen: not known. V lost 2 bases and J lost 5; bases outside the gene matches: 6. The V gene's germline CDR1 is MDHEN and CDR2 SYDVKM. CDR3 length equals 15 residues. The record originates from a study of tumour-infiltrating T cells in Burkitt lymphoma. On the study more broadly: This cohort included all epidemiological subtypes of Burkitt lymphoma. Survival, overall and progression-free, tracked with productive clonality.

Regarding the study as a whole: Many Burkitt lymphoma patients shared several public clonotypes.

This table comes from immunoSEQ multiplex PCR, and its TCRdb copy is limited to in-frame clones, with some not included. The repertoire holds around 45,000 clones, with 30% to 40% as singletons. The sequence derives from a human donor with Burkitt lymphoma. Sequences were obtained from tumor tissue. The V and J genes are TRBV28 and TRBJ1-5, with 7 bases fitting TRBD1. This CDR3 is CASSLGGTVYQPQHF. CDR3 nucleotide sequence: TGTGCCAGCAGTTTAGGCGGGACAGTTTATCAGCCCCAGCATTTT.